Below, one TCR beta chain is given with its context. In its sample, this clone was seen a few times. It lacks a known antigen. The input lacks base qualities; no much larger clone sits a single base away. Following the manufacturer's recommendations, the immunoSEQ kit was used to generate TCR beta libraries from genomic DNA. Library preparation used a first multiplex PCR with proprietary primers, then a second PCR adding unique barcodes, with bead cleanups after each round. Each sample batch included a kit-provided positive control reaction and a negative control reaction. The final libraries underwent checking on an Agilent 4200 TapeStation D1000 ScreenTape, volumetric pooling, and quantification by qPCR. Sequencing ran on an Illumina NextSeq500 with a MidOutput 150-cycle cartridge, using 156 Read1 and 15 Index1 cycles with kit custom primers. The pooled library was loaded at approximately 1.1 pM with an approximately 20% PhiX control spike-in. On the study's bioinformatics: The vendor-processed data were analyzed in R, and a clonotype was defined as all T cells that share the same CDR3 nucleotide sequence. In the clone abundance analyses, frequencies were normalized to the 10,000 most abundant clones in each sample. Before analysis, public T cell clones were removed, and these numbered fewer than six per sample on average. ImmunoMap was used for dominant motif analysis with the PAM10 matrix, a gap penalty of 30, and a homology threshold of 0.3, and any motif reaching a cumulative frequency of at least 0.01 was considered dominant. TCRdb retrieved this table from immuneACCESS and kept in-frame rearrangements only. Not all clones are present; in checked studies, unresolved V genes account for under half, and no reason is known for the remainder. V and J calls and clone size are given by that table; D and trimming were obtained from the DNA. The sample yields around 15,000 clones; approximately 50% were counted once. About an eighth of the sample rests with the top ten.

The time point label of this sample denotes: tumor resected at nephrectomy. This specimen's treatment or condition label, interpreted: treatment-naive control, cytoreductive nephrectomy. The control tumors were taken from treatment-naive renal cell carcinoma patients who had cytoreductive nephrectomy with no earlier radiation. All patients had renal cell carcinoma with clear cell pathology. Control tumors used for TCR sequencing were obtained from a handful of females and 11 males (median age approximately 59 years, range about 35 to 82) and were resected from about 2011 to 2014. Tumors were dissociated mechanically, digested with collagenase/hyaluronidase at 37 degrees C, processed in gentleMACS C tubes, and stored in liquid nitrogen. The QIAamp DNA Blood Mini Kit (Qiagen) was used to prepare genomic DNA for TCR sequencing. Only samples passing all quality control checks were included in the analyses.

The data are from a study of radiation and T cells in renal cell carcinoma (dated by TCRdb to the early 2020s). Regarding the complete study: In total, approximately 51 samples, comprising 25 or so tumors and approximately 27 peripheral blood samples, were subjected to TCR beta sequencing. In the approximately 57 samples combined, several million unique CDR3 nucleotide sequences were found, encoding roughly 2,500,000 unique CDR3 amino acid sequences. General findings and caveats noted by the study authors: Irradiated tumors showed higher TCR clonality than controls, with the top 100 clonotypes averaging around 54% of the repertoire versus around 43% in nephrectomy-only tumors. Intratumoral heterogeneity went uncaptured because the only tumor material available was small regions of 0.8 to 1 g. Compared with control tumors, irradiated tumors had a greater number of dominant CDR3 motifs, and those motifs took up a bigger portion of the repertoire. Effects of radiation dose or scheduling on the TCR repertoire could not be addressed with the single-armed trial design.

CDR1 and CDR2, per the germline V gene (reference sequence), are GTSNPN and SVGIG. Including the terminal cysteine and phenylalanine, the CDR3 comprises 12 residues. Just CDR3 DNA is preserved here, 36 bases in frame from base 1. V is clipped by 2 bases and J by 14 bases, and the sequence between their germline boundaries is 13 bases long. The sequence is built from TRBV30 and TRBJ1-6; tentative D gene TRBD1, with 5 bases matching. The sequences come from tumor tissue, collected from a patient whose treatment was nephrectomy without radiotherapy. This TCR was sampled from a man aged 45-65 years with renal cell carcinoma. Here is the DNA: TGTGCCTGGAGTACGTCCTCGGGGGCCCTCCACTTT. Translated, this is CAWSTSSGALHF.